Listed here are 18 T cell receptor beta chains from one sample, sequenced in a study of blood T cell repertoires in COVID-19. Generated by immunoSEQ multiplex PCR, the TCRdb table keeps only in-frame clones and is missing some. This sample carries approximately 100,000 clones, around four fifths of them seen once, and the ten largest clones take about 5%. Sequencing used peripheral blood. Receptor source: a man in his fifties or sixties with acute or convalescent COVID-19.

This clone was counted a few times. This sequence joins TRBV19 and TRBJ2-1; maybe TRBD2 (6 bases). There are 13 residues in the CDR3. Germline CDR1 reads LNHDA; CDR2 reads SQIVND (reference sequence). V was cut by 1 base and J by 7 bases, with 8 bases left in between. The CDR3 bases are TGTGCCAGTAGTATAGGACTAGTTAATGAGCAGTTCTTC. Protein sequence: CASSIGLVNEQFF.

The chain links TRBV7-2 to TRBJ1-5, with TRBD1 identical over 9 bases. The germline V gene has CDR1 SGHTA and CDR2 FQGNSA. The CDR3 is 16 amino acids. Trimming at V came to 4 bases and at J to 1 base, leaving 5 bases not matched to a gene. The chain's CDR3 is CASSSRGTGSNQPQHF. The CDR3 region has the DNA TGTGCCAGCAGCTCCCGCGGGACAGGGAGCAATCAGCCCCAGCATTTT. The whole variable domain, remainder taken from reference TRBV7-2 and TRBJ1-5, is GAGVSQSPSNKVTEKGKDVELRCDPISGHTALYWYRQSLGQGLEFLIYFQGNSAPDKSGLPSDRFSAERTGGSVSTLTIQRTQQEDSAVYLCASSSRGTGSNQPQHFGDGTRLSIL.

The chain combines TRBV30 with TRBJ1-2, with a weak D call TRBD1 (5 bases). V gave up 0 bases and J gave up 6 bases, with 11 bases separating them. Per the germline V gene, CDR1 is GTSNPN and CDR2 is SVGIG (reference sequence). This CDR3 is built from 13 residues. CDR3 nucleotide sequence: TGTGCCTGGAGTGTAGGGCAGGGCGATGGCTACACCTTC. It encodes CAWSVGQGDGYTF. The complete variable domain, with remaining parts taken from reference TRBV30 and TRBJ1-2, reads SQTIHQWPATLVQPVGSPLSLECTVEGTSNPNLYWYRQAAGRGLQLLFYSVGIGQISSEVPQNLSASRPQDRQFILSSKKLLLSDSGFYLCAWSVGQGDGYTFGSGTRLTVV.

The V gene is TRBV7-3, the J gene TRBJ2-1, with a weak D call TRBD2 (6 bases). Trimming took off 4 bases at V and 10 bases at J, with 17 bases between the two ends. The germline gives CDR1 SGHTA, CDR2 FQGTGA. The CDR3 runs to 14 residues. CDR3 nucleotides: TGTGCCAGCAGCTCGAGGGAGGACAAGTTGGAGCAGTTCTTC. It yields the protein CASSSREDKLEQFF.

This clone was recorded at least ten times. The chain combines TRBV7-3 with TRBJ2-7, with 13 bases aligning to TRBD2. The CDR3 is 14 amino acids. Trimming cost V 4 bases and J 6 bases; bases outside gene matches: 3. Germline CDR1 reads SGHTA; CDR2 reads FQGTGA. The chain's CDR3 is CASSSTSGGSEQYF. For the CDR3, the DNA is TGTGCCAGCAGCTCGACTAGCGGGGGGAGCGAGCAGTACTTC. Drawing the rest from reference TRBV7-3 and TRBJ2-7, the complete variable domain is GAGVSQTPSNKVTEKGKYVELRCDPISGHTALYWYRQSLGQGPEFLIYFQGTGAADDSGLPNDRFFAVRPEGSVSTLKIQRTERGDSAVYLCASSSTSGGSEQYFGPGTRLTVT.

The CDR3 region is CASRGSGGRGNEQFF. The CDR3 DNA reads TGTGCCAGCCGAGGGTCGGGAGGCCGAGGCAATGAGCAGTTCTTC. The chain joins TRBV28 to TRBJ2-1; 7 nucleotides line up with TRBD2. The V segment lost 8 bases and the J segment 6 bases; nucleotides outside the gene matches: 13. The CDR3 consists of 15 residues. Germline CDR1 and CDR2: MDHEN and SYDVKM. The complete variable domain, with remaining parts taken from reference TRBV28 and TRBJ2-1, reads DVKVTQSSRYLVKRTGEKVFLECVQDMDHENMFWYRQDPGLGLRLIYFSYDVKMKEKGDIPEGYSVSREKKERFSLILESASTNQTSMYLCASRGSGGRGNEQFFGPGTRLTVL.

The rearrangement uses TRBV6-5 and TRBJ1-5, with a weak D call TRBD1 (6 bases). CDR3 size: 15 residues. Germline CDR1 MNHEY, CDR2 SVGAGI. V was shortened by 6 bases and J by 3 bases, with 15 bases between the two germline ends. The CDR3 region has the DNA TGTGCCAGCAGCCGAGACAGGTTCCCCAATCAGCCCCAGCATTTT. Translation gives CASSRDRFPNQPQHF.

This chain links TRBV4-3 with TRBJ2-1; 8 nucleotides match TRBD2. The CDR3 contains 15 residues. V gave up 4 bases and J gave up 2 bases; unmatched junction bases: 4. In germline, CDR1 is LGHNA, CDR2 YSLEER. CDR3 protein: CASSPIAGTYNEQFF. The CDR3 DNA reads TGCGCCAGCAGCCCTATAGCGGGAACCTACAATGAGCAGTTCTTC.

The rearrangement joins TRBV27 to TRBJ2-7; TRBD1 matches at 11 bases. V shed 2 bases, J shed 2 bases, and the junction held 5 bases outside the gene matches. The CDR3 loop spans 16 amino acids. Looked up from germline, CDR1 is MNHEY and CDR2 is SMNVEV (reference sequence). The CDR3 DNA reads as TGTGCCAGCAGTTTAATAGGACAGGGGGCCACCTACGAGCAGTACTTC. Residues: CASSLIGQGATYEQYF.

This chain connects TRBV7-8 to TRBJ1-1; no clear D. Per germline, CDR1 SGHVS and CDR2 FQNEAQ. The CDR3 extends over 14 amino acids. The germline V and J ends were trimmed by 5 bases and 5 bases, with 15 bases remaining between them. The CDR3 loop is CASSRGRATTEAFF. The CDR3 nucleotides are TGTGCCAGCAGCCGTGGGAGGGCAACTACTGAAGCTTTCTTT.

The chain's CDR3 is CASSEGVAGLAGGETQYF. CDR3 sequence (DNA): TGTGCCAGCAGTGAAGGGGTAGCGGGGCTAGCTGGAGGAGAGACCCAGTACTTC. This chain links TRBV6-1 with TRBJ2-5; 8 bases are shared with TRBD2. The CDR3 covers 18 residues. The ends lost 1 base at V and 4 bases at J; junction bases unmatched: 14. Germline V lookup: CDR1 MNHNS, CDR2 SASEGT.

The rearrangement links TRBV2 to TRBJ1-4; D possibly corresponds to TRBD1 (6 bases). The CDR3 covers 15 residues. The V and J ends lost 5 bases and 1 base respectively, with 11 bases between them. Per the germline V gene, CDR1 is SNHLY and CDR2 is FYNNEI. CDR3 residues: CASSWIRGTNEKLFF. As DNA, the CDR3 is TGTGCCAGCAGTTGGATCAGGGGAACTAATGAAAAACTGTTTTTT. Variable domain in full (rest from reference TRBV2 and TRBJ1-4): EPEVTQTPSHQVTQMGQEVILRCVPISNHLYFYWYRQILGQKVEFLVSFYNNEISEKSEIFDDQFSVERPDGSNFTLKIRSTKLEDSAMYFCASSWIRGTNEKLFFGSGTQLSVL.

This chain joins TRBV19 and TRBJ2-1, with D unclear. Germline V lookup: CDR1 LNHDA, CDR2 SQIVND (reference sequence). V lost 4 bases to trimming and J lost 6 bases, with 7 bases between them. The CDR3 has 12 amino acids. The CDR3 DNA reads as TGTGCCAGTAGTACCTATAGCAATGAGCAGTTCTTC. Amino acids: CASSTYSNEQFF.

V gene TRBV28 combines with J gene TRBJ1-4; D unclear. The germline gives CDR1 MDHEN, CDR2 SYDVKM. The CDR3 consists of 14 residues. Trimming pared 4 bases from V and 8 bases from J, leaving 14 bases between. CDR3 residues: CASSSGRVREKLFF. The CDR3 DNA follows: TGTGCCAGCAGTTCGGGGAGGGTTCGCGAAAAACTGTTTTTT.

This clone was observed a handful of times. The genes are TRBV2 and TRBJ1-6; D is undetermined. V gave up 3 bases and J gave up 10 bases, with 4 bases separating them. CDR3 length: 11 residues. The V gene's germline CDR1 is SNHLY and CDR2 FYNNEI. The CDR3 nucleotides are TGTGCCAGCAGTGACTTATCACCCCTCCACTTT. It translates to CASSDLSPLHF.

The chain has TRBV7-2 and TRBJ1-2, with TRBD1 identical over 7 bases. There are 14 residues in the CDR3. Germline lookup yields CDR1 SGHTA and CDR2 FQGNSA. The V segment lost 6 bases and the J segment 4 bases; nucleotides outside the gene matches: 8. CDR3 loop: CASSRTGDAYGYTF. DNA of the CDR3: TGTGCCAGCAGTCGAACAGGGGACGCCTATGGCTACACCTTC.

This clone turned up a few times. This chain uses TRBV27 with TRBJ1-1; D not certain. The CDR3 extends over 14 amino acids. Germline loops: CDR1 MNHEY, CDR2 SMNVEV (reference sequence). The V end lost 5 bases, the J end lost 4 bases, and 14 bases lay between the germline ends. The CDR3 DNA sequence: TGTGCCAGCAGTACACATCAAGGAGTCACTGAAGCTTTCTTT. Protein sequence: CASSTHQGVTEAFF.

The gene calls are TRBV5-1 and TRBJ2-1; 7 nucleotides match TRBD2. The trim removed 0 bases at V and 7 bases at J, leaving 7 bases unmatched. Looked up from germline, CDR1 is SGHRS and CDR2 is YFSETQ. The CDR3 runs 15 residues. CDR3 residues: CASSLAGGRVNEQFF. CDR3 in DNA: TGCGCCAGCAGCTTGGCCGGGGGGAGGGTGAATGAGCAGTTCTTC. Filled out from reference TRBV5-1 and TRBJ2-1, the complete variable domain reads KAGVTQTPRYLIKTRGQQVTLSCSPISGHRSVSWYQQTPGQGLQFLFEYFSETQRNKGNFPGRFSGRQFSNSRSEMNVSTLELGDSALYLCASSLAGGRVNEQFFGPGTRLTVL.